These T cell receptor beta chains were read from a single sample in a study of blood T cell repertoires in COVID-19. Using immunoSEQ multiplex PCR, the repertoire was profiled, and TCRdb retains in-frame clones only, with some absent. Among around 100,000 clones listed, more than 75% were seen once. Sequencing used peripheral blood. All receptors derive from a human donor in a cohort sampled during active COVID-19. Each CDR3 is given with its conserved first and last residue. D genes are given only for firm matches. Size tells how often a clone was seen (once, few, many) or the class of an expanded clone, and some rows leave it out.

CDR3 length,V gene,J gene,clone size,D gene,CDR3 DNA,CDR3 protein
17,TRBV5-6,TRBJ2-5,NA,NA,TGTGCCAGCAGCTTGGCAGTAGATCGACAGGAGCAGGAGACCCAGTACTTC,CASSLAVDRQEQETQYF
15,TRBV4-1,TRBJ2-2,few,NA,TGCGCCAGCAGCCGAGGGGGGGCAGGCGGCGGGGAGCTGTTTTTT,CASSRGGAGGGELFF
16,TRBV27,TRBJ1-1,NA,NA,TGTGCCAGCAGTCTTAGTGGTCGGACATCGAACGCTGAAGCTTTCTTT,CASSLSGRTSNAEAFF
14,TRBV5-1,TRBJ2-5,NA,NA,TGCGCCAGCAGCTTGGCGGCTAGCGTAGAGACCCAGTACTTC,CASSLAASVETQYF
14,TRBV7-2,TRBJ2-3,NA,TRBD2,TGTGCCAGCAGCTTCGGACTAGCGGGGGGAACGCAGTATTTT,CASSFGLAGGTQYF
15,TRBV23-1,TRBJ2-7,NA,TRBD1,TGCGCCAGCAGCCCCGACAGGGGGCTACTCTACGAGCAGTACTTC,CASSPDRGLLYEQYF
11,TRBV7-9,TRBJ1-1,NA,NA,TGTGCCAGCAGCATTAGCACTGAAGCTTTCTTT,CASSISTEAFF
15,TRBV27,TRBJ1-5,NA,TRBD1,TGTGCCAGCAGTGTAGGGGGACAGGGTAATCAGCCCCAGCATTTT,CASSVGGQGNQPQHF
13,TRBV6-2/TRBV6-3,TRBJ2-1,NA,NA,TGTGCCAGCAGTTACTCCACTTACAATGAGCAGTTCTTC,CASSYSTYNEQFF
11,TRBV20-1,TRBJ2-7,NA,NA,TGCAGTGCCCAGGGGATCTACGAGCAGTACTTC,CSAQGIYEQYF
14,TRBV18,TRBJ2-2,NA,NA,TGTGCCAGCTCCCAGGGCCTTAACACCGGGGAGCTGTTTTTT,CASSQGLNTGELFF
14,TRBV2,TRBJ1-1,NA,TRBD1,TGTGCCAGCAGTACCCGCGACAGGGGCACTGAAGCTTTCTTT,CASSTRDRGTEAFF
15,TRBV19,TRBJ1-2,NA,TRBD1,TGTGCCAGTAGTGACGCCGGGACAGCCTTCTATGGCTACACCTTC,CASSDAGTAFYGYTF
15,TRBV24-1,TRBJ2-2,NA,TRBD2,TGTGCCACCAGTGAAACTAGCGGGGGCACCGGGGAGCTGTTTTTT,CATSETSGGTGELFF
15,TRBV9,TRBJ1-2,NA,NA,TGTGCCAGCAGCCTCGACCCCGACGGCGGGTCTGGCTACACCTTC,CASSLDPDGGSGYTF
16,TRBV27,TRBJ2-2,NA,NA,TGTGCCAGCAGTTTATTGGGGGGAACGGACTCCGGGGAGCTGTTTTTT,CASSLLGGTDSGELFF
19,TRBV11-3,TRBJ2-3,NA,TRBD1,TGTGCCAGCAGCTTAGATGAGGTTTTCGGGACAGGGAGGCAAGATACGCAGTATTTT,CASSLDEVFGTGRQDTQYF
12,TRBV3-1/TRBV3-2,TRBJ1-4,once,NA,TGTGCCAGCAGCCAAGAGTGGAGTCCAATGTTTTTT,CASSQEWSPMFF
15,TRBV15,TRBJ1-5,once,TRBD1,TGTGCCACCAGCAGCTACCCAGGGGGAAATCAGCCCCAGCATTTT,CATSSYPGGNQPQHF
13,TRBV20-1,TRBJ1-6,NA,TRBD1,TGCAGTGCTAGTCAGGGGGCTGATTCACCCCTCCACTTT,CSASQGADSPLHF
12,TRBV30,TRBJ2-1,NA,TRBD2,TGTGCCTGGAGTGGGACTAGCGGGAGACGGTTCTTC,CAWSGTSGRRFF
13,TRBV12-3/TRBV12-4,TRBJ2-1,NA,NA,TGTGCCAGCAGTTTGCGGAACTACAATGAGCAGTTCTTC,CASSLRNYNEQFF
15,TRBV19,TRBJ1-4,NA,TRBD1,TGTGCCAGTAGTAGGGACAGGTTGGGCAATGAAAAACTGTTTTTT,CASSRDRLGNEKLFF
16,TRBV4-3,TRBJ1-2,NA,NA,TGCGCCAGCAGCCAAGATATTCCCAGGGGCGACTATGGCTACACCTTC,CASSQDIPRGDYGYTF
12,TRBV7-9,TRBJ2-5,NA,NA,TGTGCCAGCAGCTTACTTTTCCAGACCCAGTACTTC,CASSLLFQTQYF
16,TRBV7-2,TRBJ2-3,few,TRBD2,TGTGCCAGCAGCTCGTTTGCGGGGGGGCCGACAGATACGCAGTATTTT,CASSSFAGGPTDTQYF
15,TRBV7-9,TRBJ1-5,NA,NA,TGTGCCAGCAGCTTAGGGCAGGGCAGCAATCAGCCCCAGCATTTT,CASSLGQGSNQPQHF
13,TRBV4-3,TRBJ2-7,NA,TRBD1,TGCGCCAGCAGCCAACGGACAGGCTACGAGCAGTACTTC,CASSQRTGYEQYF
17,TRBV4-1,TRBJ2-3,NA,NA,TGCGCCAGCAGCCAAGATGAGGAGTCCAGCGATCCAGATACGCAGTATTTT,CASSQDEESSDPDTQYF